This TCR beta chain was sequenced in a study of blood T cell repertoires in COVID-19. Study in general: The analysed material was cDNA or gDNA that came from T cells, B-cell-depleted T cells, or PBMCs.

Profiled with immunoSEQ multiplex PCR; TCRdb holds only in-frame clones, not every one. The table lists 150,000 to 170,000 clones, 84% of them singletons. Losses at the gene ends were 4 bases for V and 7 bases for J; bases not matched to a gene: 5. The CDR3 has 14 amino acids. Per the germline V gene, CDR1 is SGHDN and CDR2 is FVKESK. The receptor was derived from a man aged 50-59 years who had recovered from COVID-19. The material sequenced was PBMCs or T cells enriched from blood (not recorded which). The chain employs TRBV14 and TRBJ2-3; 10 bases are a match to TRBD2. The CDR3 DNA reads as TGTGCCAGCAGCCGAGCGGGGGGGGGAAATACGCAGTATTTT. Translation gives CASSRAGGGNTQYF. The variable domain in full, with the rest retrieved from reference TRBV14 and TRBJ2-3, is EAGVTQFPSHSVIEKGQTVTLRCDPISGHDNLYWYRRVMGKEIKFLLHFVKESKQDESGMPNNRFLAERTGGTYSTLKVQPAELEDSGVYFCASSRAGGGNTQYFGPGTRLTVL.